Following are 21 T cell receptor beta chains from one sample sequenced in a study of identical twins. TCRdb ran MiXCR on the 5' RACE reads and lists one entry per CDR3 protein. The table includes some 500,000 distinct CDR3 sequences, around 15% detected once. The same data also contributed to another study, on yellow fever vaccine responses in identical twins.

Sequencing input: CD4+ T cells sorted from blood. Source of these receptors: a woman between 18 and 30 years old in good health.

The chain couples TRBV4-2 to TRBJ2-2; D is unclear. CDR1 and CDR2 from the germline V gene are LGHNA and YNFKEQ. The CDR3 contains 16 residues. The ends were cut back, 1 base at V and 4 bases at J, with 13 bases in the middle. CDR3 protein: CASSQAARLLTGELFF. Written as DNA, the CDR3 is TGTGCCAGCAGCCAAGCCGCCAGACTCCTCACCGGGGAGCTGTTTTTT.

This clonotype occurred a few times. This sequence joins TRBV12-3 or TRBV12-4 and TRBJ1-5; D remains unclear. The CDR3 has 12 amino acids. Trimming pared 6 bases from V and 0 bases from J, leaving 3 bases between. As DNA, the CDR3 is TGTGCCAGCAGATTTAGCAATCAGCCCCAGCATTTT. Translation gives CASRFSNQPQHF.

This clonotype was counted only a few times. This chain uses TRBV3-1 with TRBJ1-5; a possible D gene is TRBD1 (6 bases). This CDR3 is 17 amino acids long. Germline CDR1 LGHDT, CDR2 YNNKEL (reference sequence). V lost 5 bases and J 7 bases, leaving 24 bases between the germline ends. The chain's CDR3 is CASSDSSGHPAKQPQHF. For the CDR3, the DNA is TGTGCCAGCAGCGATAGCTCGGGACACCCGGCAAAGCAGCCCCAGCATTTT.

V and J are TRBV7-8 and TRBJ2-2; D gene uncertain. The CDR3 sequence is 16 residues long. V gave up 5 bases and J gave up 4 bases, with 17 bases separating them. CDR1 SGHVS and CDR2 FQNEAQ come from the germline V gene. CDR3 sequence: CASSPVPTAVTGELFF. The CDR3, as DNA: TGTGCCAGCAGCCCCGTCCCTACGGCTGTCACCGGGGAGCTGTTTTTT. Based on the CDR3 plus reference TRBV7-8 and TRBJ2-2, the full variable domain is GAGVSQSPRYKVAKRGQDVALRCDPISGHVSLFWYQQALGQGPEFLTYFQNEAQLDKSGLPSDRFFAERPEGSVSTLKIQRTQQEDSAVYLCASSPVPTAVTGELFFGEGSRLTVL.

The chain is built from TRBV6-6 and TRBJ1-2, with TRBD1 identical over 7 bases. Germline lookup yields CDR1 MNHNY and CDR2 SVGAGI (reference sequence). This CDR3 contains 13 residues. Losses at the gene ends were 6 bases for V and 9 bases for J; bases not matched to a gene: 10. CDR3 DNA: TGTGCCAGCAGAGCCGGGACAGAGGAACGCTACACCTTC. Translated: CASRAGTEERYTF.

The gene calls are TRBV6-6 and TRBJ1-2, with 8 positions matching TRBD1. Germline V lookup: CDR1 MNHNY, CDR2 SVGAGI (reference sequence). The CDR3 is 13 amino acids. The trim removed 10 bases at V and 6 bases at J, leaving 10 bases unmatched. The CDR3 coding sequence is TGTGCCAACGGACAGGGCCAACCCCATGGCTACACCTTC. Encoded protein: CANGQGQPHGYTF.

Many counts were recorded for this clonotype. The chain employs TRBV10-2 and TRBJ2-7; 8 bases match TRBD2. Germline loops: CDR1 WSHSY, CDR2 SAAADI. The CDR3 extends over 13 amino acids. Trimming at V came to 5 bases and at J to 0 bases, leaving 0 bases not matched to a gene. The CDR3: CASSSGSSYEQYF. CDR3 nucleotides: TGCGCCAGCAGTAGCGGGAGCTCCTACGAGCAGTACTTC.

CDR3 region: CATSRSSYGYTF. The CDR3 coding sequence is TGTGCCACCAGTCGATCCAGCTATGGCTACACCTTC. The rearrangement links TRBV15 to TRBJ1-2; the D is unclear. V was cut by 6 bases and J by 4 bases, with 9 bases left in between. CDR3 length equals 12 residues. CDR1 is LNHNV and CDR2 is YYDKDF in the germline V gene (reference sequence).

This clonotype was observed a handful of times. The rearrangement uses TRBV6-2 or TRBV6-3 and TRBJ2-7, with TRBD2 matching 9 bases. This CDR3 has 17 amino acids. Germline lookup yields CDR1 MNHEY and CDR2 SVGEGT. The ends lost 0 bases at V and 4 bases at J; junction bases unmatched: 10. The CDR3, as DNA: TGTGCCAGCAGTTACTCCCAGCGGGAGGCGTATCCTTACGAGCAGTACTTC. It specifies CASSYSQREAYPYEQYF.

The chain joins TRBV6-2 or TRBV6-3 to TRBJ2-4; 7 nucleotides match TRBD2. Germline CDR1 reads MNHEY; CDR2 reads SVGEGT. The CDR3 spans 17 residues. Germline trimming cut 7 bases from V and 0 bases from J; bases unmatched to any gene: 12. Here the CDR3 reads CASKVERDGLAKNIQYF. CDR3 bases: TGTGCCAGCAAGGTTGAGCGGGACGGACTAGCCAAAAACATTCAGTACTTC.

The gene calls are TRBV14 and TRBJ2-7; D not resolved. Trimming shortened V by 4 bases and J by 6 bases, and 10 bases separated the two germline ends. The CDR3 totals 12 residues. CDR1 and CDR2 from the germline V gene are SGHDN and FVKESK. CDR3 residues: CASSLKGLEQYF. DNA for the CDR3: TGTGCCAGCAGCCTCAAGGGTCTCGAGCAGTACTTC.

This clonotype occurred many times. This chain's CDR3 is CASSLDLKYNEQFF. In DNA, the CDR3 is TGTGCCAGCAGTTTGGATCTAAAATACAATGAGCAGTTCTTC. This chain joins TRBV12-3 or TRBV12-4 and TRBJ2-1; no definite D call. The CDR3 extends over 14 amino acids. The V end was cut by 3 bases, the J end by 4 bases, with 10 bases between.

The genes are TRBV5-1 and TRBJ2-5; a possible D gene is TRBD1 (7 bases). Trimming took 3 bases from V and 4 from J, leaving 16 bases between them. CDR1 is SGHRS and CDR2 is YFSETQ in the germline V gene. The CDR3 runs 15 residues. This CDR3 is CASSSGRQGGETQYF. For the CDR3, the DNA is TGCGCCAGCAGCTCTGGTCGGCAGGGGGGAGAGACCCAGTACTTC.

This sequence joins TRBV5-1 and TRBJ1-4, with unresolved D. The germline gives CDR1 SGHRS, CDR2 YFSETQ. Trimming took off 0 bases at V and 8 bases at J, with 14 bases between the two ends. The CDR3 covers 15 residues. For the CDR3, the DNA is TGCGCCAGCAGCTTGGAGAGACCCTCAAAGGAAAAACTGTTTTTT. Translation: CASSLERPSKEKLFF.

This clonotype was seen only once. At one of its ends the junction is not consistent with the germline gene, which may arise from a read error. This sequence joins TRBV3-1 and TRBJ2-3, with D unresolved. The CDR3 length is 12 residues. Germline CDR1 LGHDT, CDR2 YNNKEL (reference sequence). The CDR3 DNA follows: TGTGCCAGCACCACTTCCTCAGATATGCAGTATTTT. Residues: CASTTSSDMQYF.

Here the CDR3 reads CASSLIQREDEQYF. CDR3 bases: TGTGCCAGCAGTTTAATCCAGCGGGAAGACGAGCAGTACTTC. The J gene is TRBJ2-7, the V gene TRBV27; 7 bases align to TRBD2. The CDR3 runs to 14 residues. The germline V gene encodes CDR1 MNHEY and CDR2 SMNVEV (reference sequence). Unmatched junction bases numbered 6, after V lost 2 bases and J lost 5 bases.

The chain carries TRBV25-1 and TRBJ2-7; 9 nucleotides match TRBD1. The CDR3 is made up of 13 amino acids. CDR1 is MGHDK and CDR2 is SYGVNS in the germline V gene. The J segment lost 5 bases and the V segment lost 5 bases, leaving 4 bases of the junction unmatched. Written as DNA, the CDR3 is TGTGCCAGCAGTAAACAGGGGGCCAACGAGCAGTACTTC. It yields the protein CASSKQGANEQYF.

The V call is TRBV30, the J call TRBJ2-1, with TRBD2 as a possible D gene (5 bases). The germline V gene encodes CDR1 GTSNPN and CDR2 SVGIG (reference sequence). V was pared by 5 bases and J by 0 bases, with 8 bases between. The CDR3 is 13 amino acids. CDR3 bases: TGTGCCTGGGCGGGCGACTCCTACAATGAGCAGTTCTTC. Encoded protein: CAWAGDSYNEQFF.

The chain links TRBV20-1 to TRBJ1-1; 9 nucleotides align to TRBD1. The CDR3 covers 14 residues. After removal of 4 bases from V and 4 bases from J, the junction contained 7 bases not matched to a gene. Germline V gene data show CDR1 as DFQATT and CDR2 as SNEGSKA (reference sequence). CDR3 protein: CSAKLQGAVTEAFF. The CDR3 nucleotides are TGCAGTGCTAAACTACAGGGGGCGGTCACTGAAGCTTTCTTT.

The V gene is TRBV28, the J gene TRBJ2-4; 7 bases line up with TRBD1. CDR1 MDHEN and CDR2 SYDVKM come from the germline V gene. The CDR3 is 17 amino acids. V lost 3 bases, J lost 0 bases, and 8 bases stayed unmatched. The CDR3 spells CASSLPTGILAKNIQYF. CDR3 nucleotide sequence: TGTGCCAGCAGTTTGCCGACAGGGATCCTAGCCAAAAACATTCAGTACTTC.

The chain is built from TRBV7-8 and TRBJ1-1; D is possibly TRBD1 (5 bases). The V gene's germline CDR1 is SGHVS and CDR2 FQNEAQ. The V gene lost 3 bases and the J gene lost 0 bases, with 20 bases spanning the gap. CDR3 length equals 18 residues. CDR3 amino acids: CASSLYRGARGMNTEAFF. The CDR3 bases are TGTGCCAGCAGCTTGTATCGTGGGGCGCGGGGGATGAACACTGAAGCTTTCTTT.